This entry features one TCR beta chain sequence. Its antigen remains unidentified. TRB cDNA libraries were made by UMI-labeled 5' RACE. One entry per CDR3 protein, without DNA, is what TCRdb gives after re-calling the 5' RACE reads. The listing contains some 54,000 distinct CDR3 sequences. These data come from a study of CXCR3-negative and CXCR3-positive naive CD8 T cells. Study-level information: A total of 130 million to 150 million TRB reads was generated, with about 1.5 +/- 0.3 million per library.

Naive CD8+ T lymphocytes were specified as CD45RO-CCR7+CD27+CD95-. Overall study findings and caveats: Against CXCR3-negative naive cells, CXCR3-positive naive cells showed more hydrophobic TRB CDR3s.

The CDR3 loop spans 14 amino acids. In germline, CDR1 is SQVTM, CDR2 ANQGSEA. This chain joins TRBV29-1 and TRBJ2-5. The clonotype was recovered from a human donor in good health. Some clones in this sample may be carry-over from other donors' samples. Sequencing was performed on naive CXCR3+ CD8+ T cells from blood. Subset defined: CD45RO-CCR7+CD27+CD95- naive CD8+ T cells expressing CXCR3 (TNR3+). The CDR3 loop reads CSVEVWNRQETQYF.